This passage covers 2 T cell receptor beta chains from one sample sequenced in a study of blood T cell repertoires in COVID-19. TCRdb's copy holds only in-frame clones and misses some; the assay was immunoSEQ multiplex PCR. The sample has some 150,000 clones, about 91% seen once. The sequencing sample was made of peripheral blood. These TCRs come from a woman aged 50 to 65 with acute or convalescent COVID-19.

The chain links TRBV6-6 to TRBJ2-7; no definite D call. The V gene's germline CDR1 is MNHNY and CDR2 SVGAGI (reference sequence). V dropped 0 bases and J dropped 4 bases, with 7 bases sitting between them. This CDR3 contains 13 residues. This CDR3 reads CASSYSLEYEQYF. DNA for the CDR3: TGTGCCAGCAGTTACTCACTCGAGTACGAGCAGTACTTC.

The genes are TRBV10-3 and TRBJ1-1; 7 nucleotides line up with TRBD1. Per the germline V gene, CDR1 is ENHRY and CDR2 is SYGVKD. The CDR3 is 15 residues long. J gave up 4 bases and V 0 bases, and 5 bases lay outside the gene matches. The CDR3 DNA reads TGTGCCATCAGTGAGTCTAACAGGGGTTCCACTGAAGCTTTCTTT. Its translation: CAISESNRGSTEAFF.